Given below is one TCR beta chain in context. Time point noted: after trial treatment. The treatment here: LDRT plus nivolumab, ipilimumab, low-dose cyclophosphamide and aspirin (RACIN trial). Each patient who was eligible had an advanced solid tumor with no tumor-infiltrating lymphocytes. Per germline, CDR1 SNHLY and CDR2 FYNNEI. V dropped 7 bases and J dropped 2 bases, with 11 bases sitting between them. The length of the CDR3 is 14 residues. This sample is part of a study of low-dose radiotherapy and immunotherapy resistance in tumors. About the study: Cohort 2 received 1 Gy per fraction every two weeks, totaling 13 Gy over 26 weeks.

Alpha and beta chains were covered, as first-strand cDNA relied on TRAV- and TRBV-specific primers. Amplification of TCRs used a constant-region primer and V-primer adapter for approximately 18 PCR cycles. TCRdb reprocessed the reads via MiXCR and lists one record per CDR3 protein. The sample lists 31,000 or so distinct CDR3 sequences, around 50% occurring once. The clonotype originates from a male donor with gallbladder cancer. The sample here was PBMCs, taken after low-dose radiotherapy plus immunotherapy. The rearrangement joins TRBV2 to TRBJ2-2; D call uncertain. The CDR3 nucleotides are TGTGCCAGCAAAGGATGGGCTAACACCGGGGAGCTGTTTTTT. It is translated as CASKGWANTGELFF. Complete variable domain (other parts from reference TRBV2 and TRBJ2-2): EPEVTQTPSHQVTQMGQEVILRCVPISNHLYFYWYRQILGQKVEFLVSFYNNEISEKSEIFDDQFSVERPDGSNFTLKIRSTKLEDSAMYFCASKGWANTGELFFGEGSRLTVL.